This T cell receptor (beta chain) originates from a study of shared clonotypes between healthy human individuals. Study conclusions and caveats: Naive subsets generally exceeded memory subsets in estimated richness.

Germline CDR1 reads LGHNA; CDR2 reads YSLEER. V gave up 2 bases and J gave up 5 bases, with 16 bases separating them. This CDR3 has 16 amino acids. Naive CD8 populations comprised CD45RO-negative cells positively selected for CCR7, excluding terminally differentiated effector memory CD45RA+ cells. The table came from immunoSEQ multiplex PCR; TCRdb's copy has only in-frame clones and leaves some out. The sample has about 580,000 clones, 95% to 98% seen once; the top ten hold around 0.3%. Turning to this clone: No antigen is known for it.

The sequencing sample was made of naive CD8+ T cells sorted from blood. The chain is built from TRBV4-3 and TRBJ2-1; TRBD2 might be the D (6 bases). The receptor was derived from a man aged 25 to 40 in good health. CDR3 sequence (DNA): TGCGCCAGCAGCCAATTCGGCGGGATCCTCCACAATGAGCAGTTCTTC. Protein: CASSQFGGILHNEQFF.